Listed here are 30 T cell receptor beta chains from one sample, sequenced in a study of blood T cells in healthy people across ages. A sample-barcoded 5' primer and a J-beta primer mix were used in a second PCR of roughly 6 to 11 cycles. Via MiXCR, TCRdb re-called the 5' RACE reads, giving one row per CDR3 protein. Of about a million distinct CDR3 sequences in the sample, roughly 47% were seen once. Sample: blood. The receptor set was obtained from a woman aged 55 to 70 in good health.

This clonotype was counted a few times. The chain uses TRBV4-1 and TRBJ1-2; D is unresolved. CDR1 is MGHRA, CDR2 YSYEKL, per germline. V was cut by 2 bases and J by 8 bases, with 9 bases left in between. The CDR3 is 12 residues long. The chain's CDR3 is CASSQRGFGYTF. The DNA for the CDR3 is TGCGCCAGCAGCCAACGGGGTTTCGGCTACACCTTC.

The CDR3 DNA reads TGTGCCAGCAGCCGAACTCAGGGGAAGAACTCCTACGAGCAGTACTTC. Translation gives CASSRTQGKNSYEQYF. V and J are TRBV14 and TRBJ2-7, with D possibly being TRBD1 (6 bases). Trimming pared 4 bases from V and 0 bases from J, leaving 16 bases between. From germline, CDR1 is SGHDN and CDR2 FVKESK. This CDR3 has 16 amino acids.

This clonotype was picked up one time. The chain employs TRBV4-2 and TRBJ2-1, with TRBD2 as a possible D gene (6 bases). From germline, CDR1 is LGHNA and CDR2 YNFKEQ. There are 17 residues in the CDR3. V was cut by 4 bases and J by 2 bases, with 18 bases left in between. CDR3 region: CASSLDVAVHAYNEQFF. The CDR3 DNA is TGTGCCAGCAGCCTCGATGTAGCGGTCCACGCCTACAATGAGCAGTTCTTC.

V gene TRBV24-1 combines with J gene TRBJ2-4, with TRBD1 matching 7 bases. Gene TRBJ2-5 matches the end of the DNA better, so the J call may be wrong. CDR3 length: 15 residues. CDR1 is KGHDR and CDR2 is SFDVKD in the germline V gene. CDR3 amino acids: CATSASDRVQETQYF. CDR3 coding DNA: TGTGCCACCAGCGCCAGCGACAGGGTCCAAGAGACCCAGTACTTC.

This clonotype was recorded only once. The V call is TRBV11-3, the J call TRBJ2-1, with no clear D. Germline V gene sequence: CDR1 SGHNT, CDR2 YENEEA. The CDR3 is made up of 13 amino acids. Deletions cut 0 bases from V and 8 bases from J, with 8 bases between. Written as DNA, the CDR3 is TGTGCCAGCAGCTTAGAGGGGATGCATGAGCAGTTCTTC. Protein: CASSLEGMHEQFF.

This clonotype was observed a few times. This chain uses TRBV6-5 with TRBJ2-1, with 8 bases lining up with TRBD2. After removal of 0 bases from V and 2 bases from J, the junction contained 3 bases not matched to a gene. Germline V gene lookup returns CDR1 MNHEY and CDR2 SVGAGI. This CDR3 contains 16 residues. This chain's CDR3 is CASSYSGREAYNEQFF. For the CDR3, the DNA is TGTGCCAGCAGTTACTCCGGGCGGGAGGCCTACAATGAGCAGTTCTTC.

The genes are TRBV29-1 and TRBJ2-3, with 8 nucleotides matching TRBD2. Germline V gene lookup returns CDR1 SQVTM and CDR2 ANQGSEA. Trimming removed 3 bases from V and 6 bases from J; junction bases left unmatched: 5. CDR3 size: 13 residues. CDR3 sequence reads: CSVESGRGDTQYF. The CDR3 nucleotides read TGCAGCGTTGAGAGCGGGAGAGGGGATACGCAGTATTTT.

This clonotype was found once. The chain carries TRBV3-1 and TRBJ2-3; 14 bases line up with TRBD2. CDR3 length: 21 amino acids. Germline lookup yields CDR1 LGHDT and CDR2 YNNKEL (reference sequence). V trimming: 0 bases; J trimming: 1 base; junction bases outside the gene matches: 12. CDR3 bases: TGTGCCAGCAGCCAAGAATACGGAGGGACTAGCGGGAGAATTGGCACAGATACGCAGTATTTT. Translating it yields CASSQEYGGTSGRIGTDTQYF.

The CDR3 coding sequence is TGTGCCACCAGCAGAGAAGGCGGCCATTCACCCCTCCACTTT. Translating gives CATSREGGHSPLHF. The genes are TRBV15 and TRBJ1-6; no clear D gene. Trimming cost V 0 bases and J 8 bases, with 8 bases left between them. The CDR3 sequence is 14 residues long. Germline V lookup: CDR1 LNHNV, CDR2 YYDKDF (reference sequence).

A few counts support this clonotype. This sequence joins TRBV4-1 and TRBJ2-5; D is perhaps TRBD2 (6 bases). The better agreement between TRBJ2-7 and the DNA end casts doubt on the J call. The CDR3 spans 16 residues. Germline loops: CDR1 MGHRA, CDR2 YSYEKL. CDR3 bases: TGCGCCAGCAGCCAAGGGAGGGCTAGTGGGAACTACGAGCAGTACTTC. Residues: CASSQGRASGNYEQYF.

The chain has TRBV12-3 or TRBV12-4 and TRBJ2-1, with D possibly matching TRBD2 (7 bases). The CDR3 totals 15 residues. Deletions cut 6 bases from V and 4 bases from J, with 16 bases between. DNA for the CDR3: TGTGCCAGCAGAAGAACTAGGGGGGGATACAATGAGCAGTTCTTC. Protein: CASRRTRGGYNEQFF.

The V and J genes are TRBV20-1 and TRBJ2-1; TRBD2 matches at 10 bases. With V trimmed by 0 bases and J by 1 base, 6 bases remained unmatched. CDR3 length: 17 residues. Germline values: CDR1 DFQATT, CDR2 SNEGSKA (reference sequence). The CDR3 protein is CSARDPQREGSYNEQFF. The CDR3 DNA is TGCAGTGCTAGAGATCCCCAGCGGGAGGGGTCCTACAATGAGCAGTTCTTC.

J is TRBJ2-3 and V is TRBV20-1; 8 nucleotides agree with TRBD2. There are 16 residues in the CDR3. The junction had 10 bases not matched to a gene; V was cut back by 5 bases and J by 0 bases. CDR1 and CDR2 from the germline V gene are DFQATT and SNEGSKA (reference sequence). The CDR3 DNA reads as TGCAGTGCTCGTAGCGGGACCCCCCCTAGCACAGATACGCAGTATTTT. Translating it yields CSARSGTPPSTDTQYF.

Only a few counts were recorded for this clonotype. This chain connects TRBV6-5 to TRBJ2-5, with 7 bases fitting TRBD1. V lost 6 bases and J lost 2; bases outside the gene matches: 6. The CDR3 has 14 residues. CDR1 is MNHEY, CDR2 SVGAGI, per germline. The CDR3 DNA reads TGTGCCAGCAGATACAGGGACAGTCAAGAGACCCAGTACTTC. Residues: CASRYRDSQETQYF.

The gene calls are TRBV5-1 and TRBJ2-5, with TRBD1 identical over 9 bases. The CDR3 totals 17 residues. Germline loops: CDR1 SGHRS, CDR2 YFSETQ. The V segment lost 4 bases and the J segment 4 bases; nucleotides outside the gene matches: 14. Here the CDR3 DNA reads TGCGCCAGCAGCCCCCTACCGACAGGGGGAATGAGAGAGACCCAGTACTTC. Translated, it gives CASSPLPTGGMRETQYF.

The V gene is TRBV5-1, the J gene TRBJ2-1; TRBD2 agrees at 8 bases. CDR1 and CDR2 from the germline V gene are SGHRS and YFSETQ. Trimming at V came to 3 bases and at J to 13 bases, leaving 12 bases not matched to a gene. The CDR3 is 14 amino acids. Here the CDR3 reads CASSSRGGGETQFF. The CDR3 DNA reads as TGCGCCAGCAGCTCTCGGGGGGGAGGAGAGACCCAGTTCTTC.

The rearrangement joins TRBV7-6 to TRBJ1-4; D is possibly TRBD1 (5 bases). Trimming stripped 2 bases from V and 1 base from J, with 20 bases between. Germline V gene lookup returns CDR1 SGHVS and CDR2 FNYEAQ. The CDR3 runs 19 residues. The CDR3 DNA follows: TGTGCCAGCAGCTTAATTCGGTCGTCAGGGACGGAAACTAATGAAAAACTGTTTTTT. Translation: CASSLIRSSGTETNEKLFF.

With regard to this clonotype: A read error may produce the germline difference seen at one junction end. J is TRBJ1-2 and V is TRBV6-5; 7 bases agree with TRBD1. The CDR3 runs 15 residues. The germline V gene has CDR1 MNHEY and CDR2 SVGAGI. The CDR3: CASSPTGTANYDYTF. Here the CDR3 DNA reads TGTGCCAGCAGCCCTACGGGGACAGCTAACTATGACTACACCTTC.

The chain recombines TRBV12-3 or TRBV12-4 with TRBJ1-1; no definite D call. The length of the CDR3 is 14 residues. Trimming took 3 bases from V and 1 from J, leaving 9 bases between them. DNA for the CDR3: TGTGCCAGCAGTTTCAGTCTGACGAACACTGAAGCTTTCTTT. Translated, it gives CASSFSLTNTEAFF.

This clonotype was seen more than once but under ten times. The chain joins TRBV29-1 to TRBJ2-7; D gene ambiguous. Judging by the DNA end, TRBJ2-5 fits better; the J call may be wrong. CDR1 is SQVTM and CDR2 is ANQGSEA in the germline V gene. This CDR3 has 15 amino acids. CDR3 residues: CSVEPKASVVETQYF. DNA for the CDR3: TGCAGCGTTGAACCAAAGGCTTCGGTCGTAGAGACCCAGTACTTC.

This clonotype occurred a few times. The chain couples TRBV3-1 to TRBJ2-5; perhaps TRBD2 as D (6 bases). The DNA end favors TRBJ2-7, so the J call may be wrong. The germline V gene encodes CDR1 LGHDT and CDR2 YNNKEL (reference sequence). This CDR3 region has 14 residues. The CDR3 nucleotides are TGTGCCAGCAGCCCCGGGACTCCTGTCTACGAGCAGTACTTC. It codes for CASSPGTPVYEQYF.

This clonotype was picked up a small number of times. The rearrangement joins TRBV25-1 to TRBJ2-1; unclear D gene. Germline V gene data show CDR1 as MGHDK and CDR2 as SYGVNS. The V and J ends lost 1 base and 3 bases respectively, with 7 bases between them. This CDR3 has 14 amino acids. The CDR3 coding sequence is TGTGCCAGCAGTGAATCTGGGGACTACAATGAGCAGTTCTTC. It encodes CASSESGDYNEQFF.

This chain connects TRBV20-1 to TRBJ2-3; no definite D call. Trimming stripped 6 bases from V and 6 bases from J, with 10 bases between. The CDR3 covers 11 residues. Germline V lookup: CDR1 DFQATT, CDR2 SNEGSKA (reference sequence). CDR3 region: CSAQLGDTQYF. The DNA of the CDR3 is TGCAGTGCCCAGTTAGGCGATACGCAGTATTTT.

The CDR3 coding sequence is TGTGCCAGCCGCCCCTACAGTTTGATCTCTGGGGCCAACGTCCTGACTTTC. It yields the protein CASRPYSLISGANVLTF. This chain links TRBV12-3 or TRBV12-4 with TRBJ2-6; the D is unclear. There are 17 residues in the CDR3. The ends were cut back, 8 bases at V and 0 bases at J, with 17 bases in the middle.

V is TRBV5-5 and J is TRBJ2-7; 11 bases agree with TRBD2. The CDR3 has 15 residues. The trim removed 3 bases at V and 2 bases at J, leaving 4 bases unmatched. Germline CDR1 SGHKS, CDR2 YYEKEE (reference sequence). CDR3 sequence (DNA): TGTGCCAGCAGCTCAACTAGCGGGAGTACCTACGAGCAGTACTTC. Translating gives CASSSTSGSTYEQYF.

CDR3 in amino acids: CASSLNHGGGPGTQYF. For the CDR3, the DNA is TGTGCCAGCAGCTTAAATCATGGGGGAGGGCCAGGGACCCAGTACTTC. This sequence joins TRBV7-2 and TRBJ2-5; 7 bases agree with TRBD2. Germline V gene sequence: CDR1 SGHTA, CDR2 FQGNSA. The ends lost 2 bases at V and 7 bases at J; junction bases unmatched: 13. This CDR3 contains 16 residues.

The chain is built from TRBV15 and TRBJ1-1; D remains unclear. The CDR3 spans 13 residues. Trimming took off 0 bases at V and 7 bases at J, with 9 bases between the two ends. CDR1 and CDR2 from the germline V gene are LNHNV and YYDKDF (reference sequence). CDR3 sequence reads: CATSRDYVGEAFF. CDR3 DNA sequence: TGTGCCACCAGCAGAGATTACGTGGGTGAAGCTTTCTTT.

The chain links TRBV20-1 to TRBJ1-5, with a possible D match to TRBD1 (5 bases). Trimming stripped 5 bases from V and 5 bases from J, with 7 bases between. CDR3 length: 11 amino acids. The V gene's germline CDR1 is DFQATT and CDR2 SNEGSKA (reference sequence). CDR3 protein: CSAGDYQPQHF. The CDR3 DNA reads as TGCAGTGCTGGGGACTATCAGCCCCAGCATTTT.

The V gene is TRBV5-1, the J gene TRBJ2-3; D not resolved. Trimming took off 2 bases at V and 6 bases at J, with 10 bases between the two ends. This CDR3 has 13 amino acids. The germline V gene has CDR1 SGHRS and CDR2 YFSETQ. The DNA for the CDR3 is TGCGCCAGCAGCTTAGGAGCCATGGATACGCAGTATTTT. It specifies CASSLGAMDTQYF.

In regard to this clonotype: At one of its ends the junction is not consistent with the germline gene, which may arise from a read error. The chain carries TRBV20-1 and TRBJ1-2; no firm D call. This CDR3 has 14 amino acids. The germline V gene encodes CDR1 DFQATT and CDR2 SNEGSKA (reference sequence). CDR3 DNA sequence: TGCAGTTCTAGTGAGACCAGAGAGTACTATGGCTACACCTTC. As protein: CSSSETREYYGYTF.